These 5 T cell receptor beta chains were sequenced from one sample in a study of blood T cell repertoires in COVID-19. The method was immunoSEQ multiplex PCR; TCRdb's version includes in-frame clones alone and lacks a portion of them. Of roughly 14,000 clones listed, around three quarters were seen once; the top ten hold 9.7%. Material for sequencing was peripheral blood. The receptors stem from a man between 65 and 85 years old with acute or convalescent COVID-19.

In its sample, this clone was seen a few times. V gene TRBV7-2 combines with J gene TRBJ1-6, with D maybe TRBD1 (5 bases). Germline V gene data show CDR1 as SGHTA and CDR2 as FQGNSA. The CDR3 spans 15 residues. The V gene lost 6 bases and the J gene lost 7 bases, with 16 bases spanning the gap. The CDR3 here is CASRAALRVNSPLHF. The CDR3 coding sequence is TGTGCCAGCAGAGCAGCGCTCAGGGTCAATTCACCCCTCCACTTT. The variable domain in full, with the rest retrieved from reference TRBV7-2 and TRBJ1-6, is GAGVSQSPSNKVTEKGKDVELRCDPISGHTALYWYRQSLGQGLEFLIYFQGNSAPDKSGLPSDRFSAERTGGSVSTLTIQRTQQEDSAVYLCASRAALRVNSPLHFGNGTRLTVT.

This clone occurred once. The chain employs TRBV3-1 (or the pseudogene TRBV3-2) and TRBJ2-5; 9 nucleotides line up with TRBD2. The germline gives CDR1 LGHDT, CDR2 YNNKEL (reference sequence). V was pared by 1 base and J by 2 bases, with 8 bases of the junction left unmatched. CDR3 length: 17 amino acids. The DNA for the CDR3 is TGTGCCAGCAGCCAAGTGTCGGGGCGGGGGGGTCAAGAGACCCAGTACTTC. Its protein product is CASSQVSGRGGQETQYF.

The chain recombines TRBV5-1 with TRBJ1-1; 7 bases fit TRBD1. Germline-derived CDR1 and CDR2 are SGHRS and YFSETQ. J lost 5 bases, V lost 0 bases, and 7 bases had no gene match. The CDR3 is 15 residues long. CDR3 protein: CASSLETRGRTEAFF. The CDR3 nucleotides read TGCGCCAGCAGCTTGGAGACGAGGGGGCGGACTGAAGCTTTCTTT.

The V gene is TRBV18, the J gene TRBJ1-2; the match to TRBD1 covers 7 bases. The CDR3 is 16 amino acids. Looked up from germline, CDR1 is KGHSH and CDR2 is LQKENI. V lost 3 bases to trimming and J lost 2 bases; unmatched junction nucleotides: 9. The CDR3 protein is CASSPGTAERNYGYTF. In nucleotides, the CDR3 is TGTGCCAGCTCACCCGGGACAGCCGAGCGAAACTATGGCTACACCTTC.

This chain connects TRBV19 to TRBJ1-2, with TRBD1 identical over 9 bases. Germline V CDR1 and CDR2: LNHDA, SQIVND (reference sequence). The ends lost 10 bases at V and 4 bases at J; junction bases unmatched: 19. The CDR3 loop spans 17 amino acids. The CDR3 region is CATYTVRTGEGSYGYTF. DNA of the CDR3: TGTGCCACTTATACGGTCCGGACAGGGGAAGGTAGCTATGGCTACACCTTC.